The next 3 T cell receptor beta chains were all read from a single sample in a study of blood T cell repertoires in COVID-19. Here immunoSEQ multiplex PCR was the method, and the copy in TCRdb shows in-frame clones only, minus some. The sample holds 370,000 or so clones, more than 70% seen once. Input material: PBMCs or T cells enriched from blood (not recorded which). The receptor set was obtained from a man younger than 40 who had recovered from COVID-19.

The chain employs TRBV3-1 (or the pseudogene TRBV3-2) and TRBJ2-3; TRBD2 matches at 7 bases. CDR1 and CDR2 (germline): LGHDT, YNNKEL (reference sequence). The length of the CDR3 is 14 residues. The ends lost 6 bases at V and 2 bases at J; junction bases unmatched: 5. CDR3 DNA sequence: TGTGCCAGCAGTACGACTAGCTCCACAGATACGCAGTATTTT. This codes for CASSTTSSTDTQYF.

The chain employs TRBV4-1 and TRBJ1-2, with unresolved D. Trimming pared 0 bases from V and 1 base from J, leaving 18 bases between. Germline V gives CDR1 MGHRA, CDR2 YSYEKL. The CDR3 length is 18 residues. The CDR3 region has the DNA TGCGCCAGCAGCCAAGATCCAGCCGTGGGAGGGTTTAACTATGGCTACACCTTC. This codes for CASSQDPAVGGFNYGYTF.

V and J are TRBV7-3 and TRBJ2-7, with 7 bases matching TRBD2. Germline V gives CDR1 SGHTA, CDR2 FQGTGA. J lost 6 bases, V lost 2 bases, and 4 bases had no gene match. This CDR3 has 13 amino acids. DNA for the CDR3: TGTGCCAGCAGCTTAGGGAGGGAAACCGAGCAGTACTTC. It codes for CASSLGRETEQYF.